The 25 T cell receptor beta chains listed next were all sequenced from one sample in a study of blood T cell repertoires in COVID-19 (dated by TCRdb to the early 2020s). Library method: the immunoSEQ multiplex PCR assay. The table comes from immuneACCESS by way of TCRdb, which keeps in-frame sequences with V and J called. Part of the clones is missing from these tables; in studies checked, under half for an unresolved V gene and the rest for unknown reasons. The sample table lists roughly 92,000 clones, around 86% of them with a count of one. Less than 5% of the sample is taken by the ten largest. Sequences were obtained from peripheral blood. The receptor set was obtained from a woman older than 75 with acute or convalescent COVID-19.

The genes are TRBV6-4 and TRBJ1-5; TRBD1 might be the D (5 bases). V was cut by 2 bases and J by 6 bases, with 20 bases left in between. Germline CDR1 reads MRHNA; CDR2 reads SNTAGT. The CDR3 extends over 17 amino acids. CDR3: CASSDPSTASRAQPQHF. Written as DNA, the CDR3 is TGTGCCAGCAGTGACCCCTCGACAGCTTCCCGGGCTCAGCCCCAGCATTTT.

The genes are TRBV30 and TRBJ2-5; D perhaps matches TRBD2 (5 bases). The CDR3 is 17 residues long. Trimming shortened V by 0 bases and J by 8 bases, and 25 bases separated the two germline ends. Per the germline V gene, CDR1 is GTSNPN and CDR2 is SVGIG (reference sequence). This CDR3 is CAWSVGGAPQYKRTQYF. In nucleotides, the CDR3 is TGTGCCTGGAGTGTTGGAGGCGCACCCCAATATAAGCGAACCCAGTACTTC.

J is TRBJ2-1 and V is TRBV6-1; D ambiguous. The germline V and J ends were trimmed by 2 bases and 7 bases, with 18 bases remaining between them. The germline V gene has CDR1 MNHNS and CDR2 SASEGT. The CDR3 contains 16 residues. CDR3 residues: CASSERWAQPPNEQFF. CDR3 DNA: TGTGCCAGCAGTGAAAGGTGGGCCCAGCCCCCTAATGAGCAGTTCTTC.

The chain joins TRBV12-3 or TRBV12-4 to TRBJ2-5; D gene uncertain. The CDR3 totals 13 residues. Trimming took 5 bases from V and 7 from J, leaving 14 bases between them. CDR3 coding DNA: TGTGCCAGCAGTCCAACGGGTTACGGGACCCAGTACTTC. It yields the protein CASSPTGYGTQYF.

V and J are TRBV3-1 (or the pseudogene TRBV3-2) and TRBJ2-2; D is uncertain. The germline V gene encodes CDR1 LGHDT and CDR2 YNNKEL (reference sequence). V lost 2 bases, J lost 7 bases, and 11 bases lay in between. The CDR3 has 14 residues. The CDR3 DNA is TGTGCCAGCAGCCAACCCCGTAAACTCGGGGAGCTGTTTTTT. The encoded protein is CASSQPRKLGELFF.

This clone was detected a few times. DNA for the CDR3: TGTGCCAGCAGCTTGGGCGGGGGCTACGAGCAGTACTTC. This gives the protein CASSLGGGYEQYF. The rearrangement uses TRBV5-4 and TRBJ2-7, with 7 bases lining up with TRBD2. CDR3 length: 13 amino acids. CDR1 is SGHNT, CDR2 YYREEE, per germline (reference sequence). Trimming cost V 0 bases and J 3 bases; bases outside gene matches: 0.

J is TRBJ2-3 and V is TRBV5-4; D call uncertain. Germline loops: CDR1 SGHNT, CDR2 YYREEE (reference sequence). Trimming pared 3 bases from V and 5 bases from J, leaving 10 bases between. The CDR3 has 13 residues. For the CDR3, the DNA is TGTGCCAGCAGCTCCGTTACCGGAGATACGCAGTATTTT. As protein: CASSSVTGDTQYF. Complete variable domain (other parts from reference TRBV5-4 and TRBJ2-3): ETGVTQSPTHLIKTRGQQVTLRCSSQSGHNTVSWYQQALGQGPQFIFQYYREEENGRGNFPPRFSGLQFPNYSSELNVNALELDDSALYLCASSSVTGDTQYFGPGTRLTVL.

This rearrangement joins TRBV5-1 to TRBJ2-6, with a weak D call TRBD2 (6 bases). Trimming removed 4 bases from V and 0 bases from J, with 14 bases in between. This CDR3 comprises 17 residues. Germline V gene sequence: CDR1 SGHRS, CDR2 YFSETQ. CDR3 sequence reads: CASSLGLKSSGANVLTF. The CDR3, as DNA: TGCGCCAGCAGCCTGGGACTGAAAAGCTCTGGGGCCAACGTCCTGACTTTC.

This clone appeared once. This chain connects TRBV7-2 to TRBJ2-3; TRBD2 matches 10 bases. This CDR3 has 17 residues. Germline-derived CDR1 and CDR2 are SGHTA and FQGNSA. The trim removed 4 bases at V and 4 bases at J, leaving 11 bases unmatched. The CDR3 bases are TGTGCCAGCAGCTCCCGCCTAGCGGGAGTACGCGCAGATACGCAGTATTTT. Translating gives CASSSRLAGVRADTQYF. The full variable domain, with the rest looked up from reference TRBV7-2 and TRBJ2-3, is GAGVSQSPSNKVTEKGKDVELRCDPISGHTALYWYRQSLGQGLEFLIYFQGNSAPDKSGLPSDRFSAERTGGSVSTLTIQRTQQEDSAVYLCASSSRLAGVRADTQYFGPGTRLTVL.

V usage is TRBV10-2 and J usage is TRBJ1-5, with 7 positions matching TRBD1. Germline CDR1 and CDR2: WSHSY and SAAADI. The CDR3 consists of 13 residues. V lost 4 bases and J lost 7; bases outside the gene matches: 4. CDR3 in amino acids: CASSGQGGQPQHF. CDR3 DNA sequence: TGCGCCAGCAGTGGACAGGGAGGACAGCCCCAGCATTTT.

This clone was seen only a few times. The chain combines TRBV14 with TRBJ1-2, with 7 bases matching TRBD1. V lost 4 bases and J lost 2; bases outside the gene matches: 7. CDR3 length: 15 amino acids. Germline assignment: CDR1 SGHDN and CDR2 FVKESK. CDR3 residues: CASSLRQGWNYGYTF. As DNA, the CDR3 is TGTGCCAGCAGCCTTCGACAGGGATGGAACTATGGCTACACCTTC.

This clone came up once. The chain joins TRBV5-1 to TRBJ2-7, with 9 bases identical to TRBD2. The CDR3 length is 14 residues. With V trimmed by 5 bases and J by 6 bases, 9 bases remained unmatched. In germline, CDR1 is SGHRS, CDR2 YFSETQ. The CDR3 sequence is CASSFSGSVLEQYF. For the CDR3, the DNA is TGCGCCAGCAGTTTTAGCGGGAGCGTCCTCGAGCAGTACTTC.

The CDR3 here is CATTDRVTRHTIYF. CDR3 in DNA: TGTGCCACCACGGACAGGGTTACTCGTCACACCATATATTTT. V gene TRBV6-1 combines with J gene TRBJ1-3; 8 bases map to TRBD1. The length of the CDR3 is 14 residues. CDR1 and CDR2 (germline): MNHNS, SASEGT. Trimming at V came to 10 bases and at J to 8 bases, leaving 13 bases not matched to a gene.

The CDR3 reads CASSGEGLAGTNTGELFF. The CDR3 DNA is TGTGCCAGTAGTGGAGAGGGACTAGCGGGAACCAACACCGGGGAGCTGTTTTTT. This chain uses TRBV19 with TRBJ2-2; 13 nucleotides agree with TRBD2. Germline V gene sequence: CDR1 LNHDA, CDR2 SQIVND (reference sequence). The CDR3 runs to 18 residues. The ends lost 5 bases at V and 2 bases at J; junction bases unmatched: 8.

This clone is a singleton in its sample. This chain connects TRBV7-8 to TRBJ1-1; 11 bases match TRBD1. V dropped 5 bases and J dropped 5; count of bases not matched to a gene: 13. Germline V gene data show CDR1 as SGHVS and CDR2 as FQNEAQ. This CDR3 region has 17 residues. The CDR3 sequence: CASSPLGGQGVWTEAFF. The CDR3 DNA follows: TGTGCCAGCAGCCCTCTGGGGGGACAGGGGGTTTGGACTGAAGCTTTCTTT. Full variable domain (outside the CDR3, taken from reference TRBV7-8 and TRBJ1-1): GAGVSQSPRYKVAKRGQDVALRCDPISGHVSLFWYQQALGQGPEFLTYFQNEAQLDKSGLPSDRFFAERPEGSVSTLKIQRTQQEDSAVYLCASSPLGGQGVWTEAFFGQGTRLTVV.

This clone was seen a few times. The chain recombines TRBV5-1 with TRBJ1-1; tentatively, D is TRBD1 (5 bases). The CDR3 runs to 14 residues. Between the trimmed V and J ends, which lost 4 bases and 2 bases, there was a span of 12 bases. Germline lookup yields CDR1 SGHRS and CDR2 YFSETQ. The DNA for the CDR3 is TGCGCCAGCAGCGCACAGGCGACCAACACTGAAGCTTTCTTT. This gives the protein CASSAQATNTEAFF.

This clone has just one count. The rearrangement links TRBV30 to TRBJ1-2; 7 nucleotides align to TRBD1. CDR1 is GTSNPN, CDR2 SVGIG, per germline (reference sequence). The CDR3 sequence is 14 residues long. V was pared by 0 bases and J by 5 bases, with 6 bases of the junction left unmatched. CDR3: CAWSVTGWRYGYTF. The CDR3 DNA reads as TGTGCCTGGAGTGTGACAGGGTGGCGGTATGGCTACACCTTC.

The V gene is TRBV5-1, the J gene TRBJ2-3, with 8 bases identical to TRBD2. The CDR3 sequence is 15 residues long. With V trimmed by 2 bases and J by 1 base, 3 bases remained unmatched. The germline gives CDR1 SGHRS, CDR2 YFSETQ. CDR3 region: CASSFGGAGTDTQYF. The CDR3 DNA follows: TGCGCCAGCAGCTTCGGGGGGGCCGGCACAGATACGCAGTATTTT. Drawing the rest from reference TRBV5-1 and TRBJ2-3, the complete variable domain is KAGVTQTPRYLIKTRGQQVTLSCSPISGHRSVSWYQQTPGQGLQFLFEYFSETQRNKGNFPGRFSGRQFSNSRSEMNVSTLELGDSALYLCASSFGGAGTDTQYFGPGTRLTVL.

The chain carries TRBV7-8 and TRBJ2-5; 14 nucleotides match TRBD2. In germline, CDR1 is SGHVS, CDR2 FQNEAQ. The CDR3 spans 17 residues. V shed 1 base, J shed 5 bases, and the junction held 6 bases outside the gene matches. CDR3: CASSLGLAGGGSETQYF. The CDR3, as DNA: TGTGCCAGCAGCTTAGGACTAGCGGGAGGGGGATCGGAGACCCAGTACTTC.

This chain connects TRBV11-3 to TRBJ2-1; 9 nucleotides line up with TRBD2. The CDR3 runs 14 residues. V shed 1 base and J 8 bases; nucleotides not matched to a gene: 3. The germline V gene encodes CDR1 SGHNT and CDR2 YENEEA. The CDR3: CASSLGQREDEQFF. The CDR3 DNA reads as TGTGCCAGCAGCTTAGGCCAGCGGGAGGATGAGCAGTTCTTC.

V is TRBV2 and J is TRBJ1-1, with 12 bases that match TRBD1. Trimming took 6 bases from V and 11 from J; bases not matched to a gene: 7. Germline V gene sequence: CDR1 SNHLY, CDR2 FYNNEI. The CDR3 covers 13 residues. The CDR3 region has the DNA TGTGCCAGCAGCCCGGGACAGGGGGCCCGGGCTTTCTTT. This gives the protein CASSPGQGARAFF.

The chain uses TRBV4-1 and TRBJ2-7; 11 bases map to TRBD1. V was pared by 0 bases and J by 3 bases, with 4 bases of the junction left unmatched. The CDR3 spans 16 residues. CDR1 and CDR2 (germline): MGHRA, YSYEKL. Here the CDR3 DNA reads TGCGCCAGCAGCCAAGAGGGGGGGACAGGGGGCTACGAGCAGTACTTC. Protein: CASSQEGGTGGYEQYF.

This clone has a single count. The rearrangement joins TRBV5-1 to TRBJ1-1; tentatively, D is TRBD1 (5 bases). Germline V CDR1 and CDR2: SGHRS, YFSETQ. The V end was cut by 5 bases, the J end by 3 bases, with 14 bases between. There are 14 residues in the CDR3. CDR3 residues: CASRRGGEDTEAFF. CDR3 bases: TGCGCCAGCAGGAGGGGAGGGGAGGACACTGAAGCTTTCTTT.

This chain connects TRBV30 to TRBJ1-6; 8 bases align to TRBD1. V lost 4 bases, J lost 1 base, and 6 bases stayed unmatched. Per the germline V gene, CDR1 is GTSNPN and CDR2 is SVGIG (reference sequence). The CDR3 sequence is 16 residues long. The CDR3 DNA sequence: TGTGCCTGGACTGAAGGGACAGGATCCTATAATTCACCCCTCCACTTT. This codes for CAWTEGTGSYNSPLHF.

The chain recombines TRBV19 with TRBJ2-1, with 13 positions matching TRBD2. V lost 2 bases to trimming and J lost 1 base; unmatched junction nucleotides: 5. Germline V gives CDR1 LNHDA, CDR2 SQIVND (reference sequence). The CDR3 has 18 residues. The CDR3 here is CASSIKTSGRYSYNEQFF. The CDR3, as DNA: TGTGCCAGTAGTATAAAGACTAGCGGGAGGTATTCCTACAATGAGCAGTTCTTC. Full variable domain (outside the CDR3, taken from reference TRBV19 and TRBJ2-1): DGGITQSPKYLFRKEGQNVTLSCEQNLNHDAMYWYRQDPGQGLRLIYYSQIVNDFQKGDIAEGYSVSREKKESFPLTVTSAQKNPTAFYLCASSIKTSGRYSYNEQFFGPGTRLTVL.